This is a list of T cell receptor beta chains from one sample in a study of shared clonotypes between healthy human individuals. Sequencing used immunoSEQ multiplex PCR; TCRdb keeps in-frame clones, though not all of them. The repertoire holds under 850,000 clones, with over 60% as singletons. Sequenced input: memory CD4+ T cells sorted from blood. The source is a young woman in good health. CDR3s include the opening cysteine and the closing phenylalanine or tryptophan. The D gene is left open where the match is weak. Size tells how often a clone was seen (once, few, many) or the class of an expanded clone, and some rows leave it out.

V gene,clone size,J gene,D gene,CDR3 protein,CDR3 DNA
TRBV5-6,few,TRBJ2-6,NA,CASSLGPRGGANVLTF,TGTGCCAGCAGCTTGGGACCGCGGGGTGGGGCCAACGTCCTGACTTTC
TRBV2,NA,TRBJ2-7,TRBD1,CASIRGQRSGEQYF,TGTGCCAGCATAAGGGGGCAGCGGTCGGGCGAGCAGTACTTC
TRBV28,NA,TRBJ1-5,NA,CASSPLRKPQHF,TGTGCCAGCAGTCCCCTGAGAAAGCCCCAGCATTTT
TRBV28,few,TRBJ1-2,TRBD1,CASSTTTGGDGYTF,TGTGCCAGCAGCACCACGACAGGGGGGGATGGCTACACCTTC
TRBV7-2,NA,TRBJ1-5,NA,CASATRQDGNQPQHF,TGTGCCAGCGCCACTCGACAGGACGGCAATCAGCCCCAGCATTTT
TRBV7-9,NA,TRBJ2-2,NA,CASSQFIGRAGELFF,TGTGCCAGCAGCCAATTTATCGGGAGAGCCGGGGAGCTGTTTTTT
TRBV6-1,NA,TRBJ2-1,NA,CASSESPARGNEQFF,TGTGCCAGCAGTGAATCCCCGGCTCGGGGCAATGAGCAGTTCTTC
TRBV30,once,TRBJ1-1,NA,CAWSVRGRTEAFF,TGTGCCTGGAGCGTCCGGGGGCGAACTGAAGCTTTCTTT
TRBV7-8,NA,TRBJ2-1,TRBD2,CASSPRRTSGYNEQFF,TGTGCCAGCAGCCCCCGTCGGACTAGCGGCTACAATGAGCAGTTCTTC
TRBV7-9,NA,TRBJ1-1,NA,CASSPMLQWEAFF,TGTGCCAGCAGCCCCATGCTTCAGTGGGAAGCTTTCTTT
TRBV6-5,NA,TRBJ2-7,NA,CASTHSGPPRYEQYF,TGTGCCAGCACCCACTCCGGACCTCCCCGCTACGAGCAGTACTTC
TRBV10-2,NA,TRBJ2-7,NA,CASSEFHEQYF,TGCGCCAGCAGTGAATTCCACGAGCAGTACTTC
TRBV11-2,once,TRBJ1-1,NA,CASSLGRKGTPNTEAFF,TGTGCCAGCAGCTTAGGTCGGAAGGGTACCCCCAATACTGAAGCTTTCTTT
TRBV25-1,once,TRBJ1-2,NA,CASSDRPGEGYTF,TGTGCCAGCAGTGATCGTCCCGGTGAGGGCTACACCTTC
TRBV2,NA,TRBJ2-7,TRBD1,CASSVRTGGLYF,TGTGCCAGCAGTGTAAGAACAGGGGGCCTGTACTTC